The clone carrying this T cell receptor (beta chain) appeared a few times. This entry belongs to a study of patients and donors after allogeneic stem cell transplantation. The CDR3 covers 15 residues. The ends were cut back, 2 bases at V and 1 base at J, with 11 bases in the middle. The germline gives CDR1 MGHRA, CDR2 YSYEKL. MiXCR was run by TCRdb on the RT-PCR reads, yielding one entry per CDR3 protein. Of fewer than 200,000 distinct CDR3 sequences in the sample, 30% were seen once. Input material: blood, either unsorted or a sorted T cell fraction (not recorded which). This receptor was taken from a human donor who was either an allogeneic HSCT recipient or a stem cell or donor lymphocyte infusion donor (not recorded which). It is not recorded whose cells these are; they may come from a transplant donor. This rearrangement joins TRBV4-1 to TRBJ1-1; no clear D. The DNA for the CDR3 is TGCGCCAGCAGCCAATTGGGGAGGAAGAACACTGAAGCTTTCTTT. Protein: CASSQLGRKNTEAFF.